These T cell receptor beta chains were read from a single sample in a study of CXCR3-negative and CXCR3-positive naive CD8 T cells. TCRdb re-called the 5' RACE reads and gives one entry per CDR3 protein, without DNA. The sample totals 150,000 or so distinct CDR3 sequences. Specimen: naive CXCR3+ CD8+ T cells from blood. Every receptor here comes from a human donor in good health. Some clones in this sample may be carry-over from other donors' samples. Both conserved end residues are part of each CDR3.

TRBJ2-1,TRBV28,CASSFLVGDRNEQFF
TRBJ2-1,TRBV5-1,CASSLSGSRSYHEQFF
TRBJ2-2,TRBV7-9,CASSPPGGESTGELFF
TRBJ2-5,TRBV7-2,CASSSYRGKETQYF
TRBJ2-5,TRBV7-9,CASSLALSGETQYF
TRBJ1-2,TRBV20-1,CSARDRQARNYGYTF
TRBJ2-2,TRBV11-3,CASSLEFMVGQGGTGELFF
TRBJ2-1,TRBV29-1,CSVKQTSYNEQFF
TRBJ2-1,TRBV10-3,CAVTSGSSLSYNEQFF
TRBJ2-3,TRBV5-5,CASSAQPGTGWTDTQYF
TRBJ1-1,TRBV7-9,CASSIVGVPTEAFF
TRBJ1-5,TRBV5-1,CASSLGPSGQPQHF
TRBJ2-1,TRBV21-1,CASRILKGLAYYNEQFF
TRBJ1-1,TRBV9,CASTPGGPMNTEAFF
TRBJ2-1,TRBV11-2,CASSVSPPDNEQFF
TRBJ2-1,TRBV6-5,CATGTSGRAGDEQFF
TRBJ2-7,TRBV7-6,CASSSGQGVSYEQYF
TRBJ1-2,TRBV10-3,CAIPARGDYYGYTF
TRBJ1-1,TRBV20-1,CSARSENTEAFF
TRBJ1-1,TRBV13,CASSLGPGKNTEAFF
TRBJ2-1,TRBV5-1,CASSLTSSGSYNEQFF
TRBJ1-5,TRBV30,CAWSPSGTGYSQPQHF
TRBJ1-2,TRBV29-1,CSASGEGHDGYTF
TRBJ1-4,TRBV14,CASSRGHPGQGGEKLFF
TRBJ2-7,TRBV3-1,CASSQEVRYEQYF
TRBJ1-1,TRBV6-5,CASSVNLNTEAFF
TRBJ1-1,TRBV7-2,CASSSRPGQGDTEAFF
TRBJ2-7,TRBV19,CATSLQGLSYEQYF
TRBJ2-2,TRBV29-1,CSVQGARTGELFF
TRBJ2-5,TRBV3-1,CASSPSLAGGPETQYF
TRBJ2-1,TRBV29-1,CSATSGSSNEQFF
TRBJ1-1,TRBV11-2,CASSLFRGEAFF
TRBJ2-1,TRBV7-6,CASSLYTASYNEQFF
TRBJ2-3,TRBV19,CASSTQREGGPDTQYF
TRBJ1-4,TRBV29-1,CSAAGTGATNEKLFF
TRBJ2-7,TRBV21-1,CASSPCEASGLSYEQYF
TRBJ2-3,TRBV4-2,CASSQVWSGGAGDTQYF
TRBJ2-5,TRBV20-1,CSAQPREVQETQYF
TRBJ2-1,TRBV19,CASSGDGSSYNEQFF
TRBJ1-5,TRBV20-1,CSARRDNAGQPQHF
TRBJ2-2,TRBV28,CASSLQDTGELFF
TRBJ2-1,TRBV27,CASSFTYSYNEQFF
TRBJ2-7,TRBV6-2/TRBV6-3,CASSTQGYEQYF
TRBJ2-6,TRBV4-3,CASSQFGGLTGANVLTF
TRBJ2-4,TRBV14,CASSQAQGLAKNIQYF
TRBJ1-3,TRBV2,CASSERQGPGNTIYF
TRBJ1-2,TRBV12-3/TRBV12-4,CASSLNREELYYGYTF
TRBJ1-2,TRBV29-1,CSATQGVFPNYGYTF
TRBJ1-5,TRBV25-1,CASSDYGNQPQHF
TRBJ2-3,TRBV23-1,CASSQAGLAGDLPDTQYF
TRBJ2-2,TRBV7-9,CASQLANTGELFF
TRBJ2-2,TRBV29-1,CSAAITTTGELFF